The table lists the clone carrying this TCR beta chain with a count of one. Its target is unknown. Assay used: immunoSEQ multiplex PCR; TCRdb lists only in-frame clones, some missing. The sample records about 100,000 clones, about 90% being singletons. V lost 0 bases and J lost 0, with 14 bases in between. This CDR3 region has 17 residues. CDR1 and CDR2 (germline): KGHSH, LQKENI. The sample belongs to a study of siplizumab effects on memory and regulatory T cells. Overall study findings and caveats: Reactions containing siplizumab showed mappable alloreactive CD4+ clones averaging about 70% Treg-derived, versus roughly 25% in controls. The study found naive T cells seemingly more diverse than memory cells and seemingly major alloresponse contributors. Among alloreactive clones, only a minor fraction mapped to unstimulated subsets.

J is TRBJ1-2 and V is TRBV18; TRBD1 might be the D (6 bases). The sample taken for sequencing was CD4+ T cells sorted from blood. The sequence came from a human donor in good health. Some clones in this sample may be carry-over from other donors' samples. CDR3 nucleotides: TGTGCCAGCTCACCACCTGGACAGATGTCCCCTAACTATGGCTACACCTTC. Amino acid sequence: CASSPPGQMSPNYGYTF.